This TCR beta chain was captured by sequencing in a study of blood T cell repertoires in COVID-19. What the recovered Cohort 3 donors had was two negative PCRs, clearance, or symptom resolution. The CDR3 runs to 20 residues. From germline, CDR1 is MNHEY and CDR2 SMNVEV (reference sequence). V trimming: 7 bases; J trimming: 8 bases; junction bases outside the gene matches: 23. Original processing methods: Estimation of nucleated cell counts was performed using reference gene primer amplification. Assay used: immunoSEQ multiplex PCR; TCRdb lists only in-frame clones, some missing. The V and J calls and clone size are taken from that table; D and trimming were inferred from the DNA. The sample has hundreds of thousands of clones, around 85% seen once; the top ten hold around 5.8%.

Material: PBMCs or T cells enriched from blood (not recorded which). This clonotype was obtained from a woman in her thirties or forties who had recovered from COVID-19. The chain joins TRBV27 to TRBJ2-1, with TRBD2 identical over 13 bases. Written as DNA, the CDR3 is TGTGCCAGCACCGATTCGTCAGGGGGTATCACTAGCGGGAGGGCCTATGAGCAGTTCTTC. It specifies CASTDSSGGITSGRAYEQFF.